The present T cell receptor beta chain was sequenced within a study of T cell responses to AZD1222 COVID-19 vaccine. The overall study: Second doses at about 4 or about 12 weeks were pooled.

The CDR3 consists of 16 residues. Germline CDR1 LNHDA, CDR2 SQIVND (reference sequence). The V end lost 3 bases, the J end lost 4 bases, and 18 bases lay between the germline ends. Clones were read by immunoSEQ multiplex PCR, and TCRdb kept only the in-frame ones, dropping some. This sample has 130,000 or so clones, with about 86% found just once. The receptor's source is an adult in good health. The material was peripheral blood, obtained on day 0 of AZD1222 vaccination. The chain employs TRBV19 and TRBJ1-2, with D maybe TRBD1 (6 bases). The CDR3 sequence is CASSMERDTDSYGYTF. Written as DNA, the CDR3 is TGTGCCAGTAGTATGGAACGGGACACAGACAGCTATGGCTACACCTTC.